The 25 T cell receptor beta chains listed next were all sequenced from one sample in a study of shared clonotypes between healthy human individuals. Clones were read by immunoSEQ multiplex PCR, and TCRdb kept only the in-frame ones, dropping some. The table records more than 550,000 clones, less than 95% of them present only once. The specimen was memory CD8+ T cells from PBMCs. Subset indicated: CD45RO+ cells pooled with CCR7-negative TemRA cells. The receptor source for this set is a man in his late teens or twenties in good health. Some clones in this sample may be carry-over from other donors' samples.

Notes on this clone: In the same sample, other DNA sequences code for this CDR3. The gene calls are TRBV4-3 and TRBJ2-1; D gene ambiguous. V was trimmed by 1 base and J by 1 base, leaving 8 bases between them. Germline lookup yields CDR1 LGHNA and CDR2 YSLEER. The CDR3 contains 15 residues. For the CDR3, the DNA is TGCGCCAGCAGCCAAGGGCTGGGGTCCTACAATGAGCAGTTCTTC. Amino acids: CASSQGLGSYNEQFF.

The rearrangement joins TRBV30 to TRBJ2-5; 7 bases fit TRBD1. The closer fit of TRBJ2-7 to the DNA end suggests the J call may be wrong. CDR1 and CDR2 from the germline V gene are GTSNPN and SVGIG (reference sequence). The CDR3 runs to 12 residues. The CDR3 reads CAWADRLYEQYF. CDR3 nucleotide sequence: TGTGCCTGGGCGGACAGGCTGTACGAGCAGTACTTC.

This chain connects TRBV10-3 to TRBJ2-5, with 10 bases lining up with TRBD1. The trim removed 6 bases at V and 3 bases at J, leaving 10 bases unmatched. The CDR3 length is 16 residues. Germline loops: CDR1 ENHRY, CDR2 SYGVKD. CDR3 coding DNA: TGTGCCATCAGCCCTGATGGACAGGGGGTAAAAGAGACCCAGTACTTC. Amino acid sequence: CAISPDGQGVKETQYF.

The chain links TRBV28 to TRBJ2-2, with D possibly matching TRBD1 (5 bases). CDR1 and CDR2 (germline): MDHEN, SYDVKM. The ends were cut back, 6 bases at V and 0 bases at J, with 26 bases in the middle. The CDR3 contains 20 residues. DNA of the CDR3: TGTGCCAGCAGCCCCACCGCCAGGGATTACCCTGCCACGAACACCGGGGAGCTGTTTTTT. It codes for CASSPTARDYPATNTGELFF.

Note on this clone: A much larger clone lies one base from this, so it may be a read error. The gene calls are TRBV2 and TRBJ2-5; no definite D call. In germline, CDR1 is SNHLY, CDR2 FYNNEI. Trimming stripped 2 bases from V and 2 bases from J, with 9 bases between. The CDR3 has 14 residues. The CDR3: CASSEFVRQETQYF. The CDR3 coding sequence is TGTGCCAGCAGTGAATTCGTCAGACAAGAGACCCAGTACTTC.

Concerning this clone: This may stem from a read error, because a much larger clone lies one nucleotide away. The rearrangement links TRBV11-2 to TRBJ2-7, with D unresolved. The CDR3 runs 12 residues. V lost 1 base, J lost 3 bases, and 4 bases lay in between. The V gene's germline CDR1 is SGHAT and CDR2 FQNNGV. DNA for the CDR3: TGTGCCAGCAGCTTAGTGGTCTACGAGCAGTACTTC. Translated, it gives CASSLVVYEQYF.

This chain connects TRBV9 to TRBJ2-1; D is possibly TRBD1 (5 bases). This CDR3 comprises 17 residues. Trimming shortened V by 1 base and J by 0 bases, and 14 bases separated the two germline ends. Germline-derived CDR1 and CDR2 are SGDLS and YYNGEE. The DNA for the CDR3 is TGTGCCAGCAGCGTATCCTGGACACCGAGCTCCTACAATGAGCAGTTCTTC. This encodes CASSVSWTPSSYNEQFF.

The chain couples TRBV9 to TRBJ2-7; 7 nucleotides align to TRBD2. This CDR3 has 13 amino acids. V dropped 0 bases and J dropped 7; count of bases not matched to a gene: 4. The germline CDR1 and CDR2 sequences are SGDLS and YYNGEE. CDR3 loop: CASSVARAGEQYF. In DNA, the CDR3 is TGTGCCAGCAGCGTAGCGAGAGCGGGGGAGCAGTACTTC.

The CDR3 here is CASSFGAALMGGYTF. CDR3 sequence (DNA): TGTGCCAGCAGTTTTGGAGCGGCCCTGATGGGGGGCTACACCTTC. The V gene is TRBV28, the J gene TRBJ1-2; no definite D call. V dropped 3 bases and J dropped 8 bases, with 19 bases sitting between them. The length of the CDR3 is 15 residues. Looked up from germline, CDR1 is MDHEN and CDR2 is SYDVKM.

Comment on this clone: The sample carries other DNA sequences with the same CDR3. This chain joins TRBV29-1 and TRBJ2-7; 8 bases fit TRBD1. The CDR3 extends over 14 amino acids. The trim removed 6 bases at V and 0 bases at J, leaving 7 bases unmatched. Germline lookup yields CDR1 SQVTM and CDR2 ANQGSEA. The CDR3 nucleotides read TGCAGCGTCGCCGGGACAGGACTCTCCTACGAGCAGTACTTC. It codes for CSVAGTGLSYEQYF.

The chain recombines TRBV6-1 with TRBJ2-7; 8 nucleotides align to TRBD2. The CDR3 extends over 13 amino acids. The germline gives CDR1 MNHNS, CDR2 SASEGT. The junction had 4 bases not matched to a gene; V was cut back by 8 bases and J by 1 base. The CDR3 DNA is TGTGCCAGCGCCGGGACTAGGTCCTACGAGCAGTACTTC. Its translation: CASAGTRSYEQYF.

The rearrangement links TRBV5-6 to TRBJ1-2, with TRBD1 identical over 8 bases. Germline-derived CDR1 and CDR2 are SGHDT and YYEEEE. The CDR3 runs to 12 residues. The V gene end was trimmed by 7 bases and the J gene end by 4 bases; junction bases not matched to a gene: 3. The CDR3 reads CASGQGPYGYTF. CDR3 nucleotide sequence: TGTGCCAGCGGACAGGGACCCTATGGCTACACCTTC.

The V and J genes are TRBV5-5 and TRBJ1-1; maybe TRBD1 (6 bases). Germline V CDR1 and CDR2: SGHKS, YYEKEE (reference sequence). The CDR3 sequence is 14 residues long. V gave up 3 bases and J gave up 1 base, with 10 bases separating them. The CDR3 protein is CASSSTGPNTEAFF. The CDR3 coding sequence is TGTGCCAGCAGCTCGACAGGTCCGAACACTGAAGCTTTCTTT.

This sequence joins TRBV28 and TRBJ2-5; TRBD2 is a possible D gene (5 bases). Germline V gene sequence: CDR1 MDHEN, CDR2 SYDVKM. Trimming stripped 6 bases from V and 1 base from J, with 15 bases between. The length of the CDR3 is 15 residues. The CDR3 nucleotides are TGTGCCAGCAGGATATTCGCAGCGGCCCAAGAGACCCAGTACTTC. Its protein product is CASRIFAAAQETQYF.

The chain employs TRBV27 and TRBJ2-3; 9 bases line up with TRBD2. Unmatched junction bases numbered 10, after V lost 5 bases and J lost 4 bases. The germline CDR1 and CDR2 sequences are MNHEY and SMNVEV (reference sequence). CDR3 size: 16 residues. The CDR3 region is CASSPLGGGGPDTQYF. DNA for the CDR3: TGTGCCAGCAGTCCCCTTGGCGGGGGGGGGCCAGATACGCAGTATTTT.

This chain uses TRBV21-1 with TRBJ2-7; the D call TRBD1 from the table was never checked on the DNA. TRBV21-1 is noted as a pseudogene. The CDR3 length is 18 residues. CDR3 DNA sequence: TGTGCCAGCAGCGTCAAAGGACAGGGGGCGGAATCCTCCTACGAGCAGTACTTC. Its translation is CASSVKGQGAESSYEQYF.

This chain connects TRBV5-4 to TRBJ1-2, with 11 bases that match TRBD1. The CDR3 has 18 amino acids. The ends lost 0 bases at V and 8 bases at J; junction bases unmatched: 15. CDR1 and CDR2 from the germline V gene are SGHNT and YYREEE (reference sequence). DNA of the CDR3: TGTGCCAGCAGCTTGGCCGGGACAGGGGGGCCATACGTCTACGGCTACACCTTC. It encodes CASSLAGTGGPYVYGYTF.

The chain carries TRBV11-1 and TRBJ2-7; 10 bases fit TRBD1. V gave up 5 bases and J gave up 7 bases; unmatched junction bases: 14. Germline V lookup: CDR1 SGHAT, CDR2 FQDESV (reference sequence). The CDR3 length is 16 residues. The DNA for the CDR3 is TGTGCCAGCAGCCCCCCCGAGGGACAGGGGTTCGGGGAGCAGTACTTC. Translating it yields CASSPPEGQGFGEQYF.

This clone appeared a few times. This sequence joins TRBV10-1 and TRBJ1-1, with D possibly TRBD1 on 6 matching bases. Germline CDR1 is WNHNN and CDR2 is SYGVQD (reference sequence). There are 12 residues in the CDR3. V was shortened by 2 bases and J by 8 bases, with 9 bases between the two germline ends. CDR3 sequence reads: CASSERQGEAFF. CDR3 nucleotide sequence: TGCGCCAGCAGTGAGAGGCAGGGGGAAGCTTTCTTT.

The chain uses TRBV11-2 and TRBJ2-7; D may be TRBD1 or TRBD2 (5 bases each). The ends were cut back, 0 bases at V and 2 bases at J, with 11 bases in the middle. Germline V gene lookup returns CDR1 SGHAT and CDR2 FQNNGV. CDR3 length: 15 residues. DNA of the CDR3: TGTGCCAGCAGCTTAGACGAAGGGACGCCCTACGAGCAGTACTTC. As protein: CASSLDEGTPYEQYF.

The V and J genes are TRBV11-3 and TRBJ2-1, with 10 nucleotides matching TRBD1. Germline trimming cut 5 bases from V and 8 bases from J; bases unmatched to any gene: 9. The CDR3 is 15 amino acids. CDR1 is SGHNT and CDR2 is YENEEA in the germline V gene. CDR3 bases: TGTGCCAGCAGCAACCGACAGGGGGCTGGGGATGAGCAGTTCTTC. This codes for CASSNRQGAGDEQFF.

J is TRBJ1-1 and V is TRBV20-1; tentatively, D is TRBD1 (5 bases). CDR3 length: 11 residues. Germline values: CDR1 DFQATT, CDR2 SNEGSKA (reference sequence). The V end lost 3 bases, the J end lost 7 bases, and 9 bases lay between the germline ends. CDR3: CSASEGFEAFF. CDR3 DNA sequence: TGCAGTGCTAGTGAGGGGTTTGAAGCTTTCTTT.

The V and J genes are TRBV6-6 and TRBJ2-5; D is unresolved. The J call is doubtful: the DNA matches TRBJ2-7 better. The CDR3 has 13 amino acids. Looked up from germline, CDR1 is MNHNY and CDR2 is SVGAGI (reference sequence). As DNA, the CDR3 is TGTGCCAGCAGTTACGTGGATCTCTACGAGCAGTACTTC. Encoded protein: CASSYVDLYEQYF.

This clone appeared once. J is TRBJ2-3 and V is TRBV28, with D possibly TRBD1 on 6 matching bases. V shed 11 bases and J shed 2 bases, with 26 bases lying between them. The CDR3 covers 17 residues. Germline values: CDR1 MDHEN, CDR2 SYDVKM. The CDR3 nucleotides read TGTGCCTCCTGCCGATCGACAGGACCCCACTCCACAGATACGCAGTATTTT. Residues: CASCRSTGPHSTDTQYF.

The CDR3 sequence is CASSPVFFEGGSYEQYF. The CDR3 nucleotides read TGTGCCAGCAGCCCCGTGTTTTTTGAGGGAGGATCCTACGAGCAGTACTTC. The chain links TRBV11-2 to TRBJ2-7; D is perhaps TRBD2 (6 bases). Germline V CDR1 and CDR2: SGHAT, FQNNGV. The CDR3 is made up of 17 amino acids. Trimming stripped 5 bases from V and 1 base from J, with 21 bases between.